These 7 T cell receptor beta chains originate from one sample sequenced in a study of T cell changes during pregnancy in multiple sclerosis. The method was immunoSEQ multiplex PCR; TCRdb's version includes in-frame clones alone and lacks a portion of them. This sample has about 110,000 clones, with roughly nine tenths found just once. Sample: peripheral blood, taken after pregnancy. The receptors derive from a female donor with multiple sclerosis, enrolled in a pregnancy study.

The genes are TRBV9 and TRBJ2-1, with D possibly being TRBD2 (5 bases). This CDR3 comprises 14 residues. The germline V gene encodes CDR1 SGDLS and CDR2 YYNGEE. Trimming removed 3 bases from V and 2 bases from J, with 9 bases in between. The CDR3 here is CASSAVSAYNEQFF. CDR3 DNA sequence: TGTGCCAGCAGCGCCGTTAGCGCCTACAATGAGCAGTTCTTC.

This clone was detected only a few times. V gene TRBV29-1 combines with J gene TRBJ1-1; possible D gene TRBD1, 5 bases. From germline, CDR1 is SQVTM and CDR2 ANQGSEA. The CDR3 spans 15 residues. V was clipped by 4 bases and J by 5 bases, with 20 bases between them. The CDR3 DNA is TGCAGCGTTGTTCGTTGGGGAGGGGCGGTAACTGAAGCTTTCTTT. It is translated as CSVVRWGGAVTEAFF.

The CDR3 DNA follows: TGTGCCAGCAGCTTAGTTGGTCTAGCGGGGGGCGACCAGACCCAGTACTTC. Translated: CASSLVGLAGGDQTQYF. The chain recombines TRBV11-3 with TRBJ2-5; 11 bases agree with TRBD2. V dropped 1 base and J dropped 6; count of bases not matched to a gene: 10. The CDR3 runs 17 residues. From germline, CDR1 is SGHNT and CDR2 YENEEA.

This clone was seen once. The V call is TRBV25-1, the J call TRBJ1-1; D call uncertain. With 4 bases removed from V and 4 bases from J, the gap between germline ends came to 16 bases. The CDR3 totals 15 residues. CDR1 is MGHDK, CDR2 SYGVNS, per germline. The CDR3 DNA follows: TGTGCCAGCAGTGTCACCGGGCGGAGGGTCACTGAAGCTTTCTTT. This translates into CASSVTGRRVTEAFF.

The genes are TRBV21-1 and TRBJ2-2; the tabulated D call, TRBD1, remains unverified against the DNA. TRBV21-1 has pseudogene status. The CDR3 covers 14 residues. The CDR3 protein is CASSLHRVGGELFF. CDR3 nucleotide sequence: TGTGCCAGCAGCCTTCACAGGGTAGGCGGGGAGCTGTTTTTT.

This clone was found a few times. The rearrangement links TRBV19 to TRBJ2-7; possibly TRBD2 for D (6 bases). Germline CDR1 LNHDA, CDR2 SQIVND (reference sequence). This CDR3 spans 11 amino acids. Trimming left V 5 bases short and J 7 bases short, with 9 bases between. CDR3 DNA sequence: TGTGCCAGTAGTCTTGGGGGGGAGCAGTACTTC. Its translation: CASSLGGEQYF.

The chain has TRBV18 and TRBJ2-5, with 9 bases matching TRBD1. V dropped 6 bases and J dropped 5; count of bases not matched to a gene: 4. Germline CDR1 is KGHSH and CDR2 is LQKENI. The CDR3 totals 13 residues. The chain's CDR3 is CASSTGGLETQYF. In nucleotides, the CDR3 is TGTGCCAGCTCGACAGGGGGACTTGAGACCCAGTACTTC.